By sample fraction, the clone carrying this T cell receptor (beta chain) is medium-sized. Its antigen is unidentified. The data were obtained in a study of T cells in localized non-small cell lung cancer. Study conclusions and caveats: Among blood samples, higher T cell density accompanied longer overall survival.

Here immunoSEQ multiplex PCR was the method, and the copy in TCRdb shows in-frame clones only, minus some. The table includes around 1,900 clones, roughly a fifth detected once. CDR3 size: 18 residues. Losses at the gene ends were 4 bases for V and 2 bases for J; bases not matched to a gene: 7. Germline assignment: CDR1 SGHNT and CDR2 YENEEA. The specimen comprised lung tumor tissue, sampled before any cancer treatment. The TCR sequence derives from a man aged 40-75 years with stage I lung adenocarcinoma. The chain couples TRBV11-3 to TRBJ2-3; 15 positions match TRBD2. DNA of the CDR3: TGTGCCAGCAGCTCCGGGGGACTAGCGGGAGGCTACACAGATACGCAGTATTTT. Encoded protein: CASSSGGLAGGYTDTQYF.